This T cell receptor (beta chain) was sequenced for a study of T-cell reconstitution after alpha-beta-depleted transplantation in children. This clonotype came up a few times. Its specificity is unknown. Study-wide results and caveats: Roughly two months post-transplant, alpha-beta T cells reportedly originated from several hundred graft clones that had expanded. Among T cells one year after transplant, newly produced cells accounted for most counts and diversity.

The TCRbeta library incorporated unique molecular identifiers. TCRdb re-analysed the PCR reads in MiXCR, keeping a single row per CDR3 protein. The table records approximately 350,000 distinct CDR3 sequences, about a sixth of them present only once. The TCR comes from a male patient between 2 and 9 years old who had a stem cell transplant for acute lymphoblastic leukemia, so the T cells may come from the graft donor. The sequencing here drew on PBMCs, mostly from graft donor cells, taken 360 days after TCRalphabeta/CD19-depleted stem cell transplant.

The CDR3 spells CASSPTLRHSWETQYF. The CDR3 nucleotides read TGTGCCAGCAGCCCAACCCTCCGACACTCATGGGAGACCCAGTACTTC. This rearrangement joins TRBV7-9 to TRBJ2-5; D not resolved. Germline CDR1 is SEHNR and CDR2 is FQNEAQ (reference sequence). The CDR3 sequence is 16 residues long. Trimming pared 5 bases from V and 5 bases from J, leaving 21 bases between.